Listed below are T cell receptor beta chains from one sample, sequenced in a study of T cell responses to AZD1222 COVID-19 vaccine. The table came from immunoSEQ multiplex PCR; TCRdb's copy has only in-frame clones and leaves some out. The sample holds over 75,000 clones; around 85% are singletons and the top ten take around 3.7%. Sample: peripheral blood, taken 28 days after the second AZD1222 dose. The receptor source for this set is an adult who received the AZD1222 COVID-19 vaccine. The CDR3 runs from the conserved cysteine through the conserved F or W. Fields, in order: clone size, V gene, CDR3 protein. The size field is filled for only some rows; it gives once, few, many or a size class.

once	TRBV6-2/TRBV6-3	CASSYGFYEQYF
NA	TRBV27	CASSPYRDPRRWTEAFF
once	TRBV4-2	CASSQVGPGGRNEQFF
NA	TRBV28	CASSLRGQGVRPYEQYF
NA	TRBV6-2/TRBV6-3	CASSYRQDYLGFF
NA	TRBV7-2	CASSLGRLTDTQYF
NA	TRBV9	CASRGTSGTEDEQFF
once	TRBV5-1	CASSPFGTGGAGNEKLFF
NA	TRBV7-2	CASSYQLGTQYF
NA	TRBV3-1/TRBV3-2	CASHGRRSEKLFF